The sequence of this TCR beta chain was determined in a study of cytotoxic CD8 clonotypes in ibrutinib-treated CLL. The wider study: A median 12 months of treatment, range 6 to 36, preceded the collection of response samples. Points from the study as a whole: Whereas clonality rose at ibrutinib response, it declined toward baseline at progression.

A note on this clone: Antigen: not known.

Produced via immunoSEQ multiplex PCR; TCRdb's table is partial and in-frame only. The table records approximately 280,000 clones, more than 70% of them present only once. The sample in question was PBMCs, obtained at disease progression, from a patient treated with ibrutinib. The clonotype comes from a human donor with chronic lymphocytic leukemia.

The CDR3 here is CASSLLAGEYNEQFF. The DNA of the CDR3 is TGTGCCAGCAGCCTTCTAGCGGGGGAATACAATGAGCAGTTCTTC. The genes are TRBV28 and TRBJ2-1, with 10 positions matching TRBD2. Germline lookup yields CDR1 MDHEN and CDR2 SYDVKM. The CDR3 spans 15 residues. V shed 6 bases and J 4 bases; nucleotides not matched to a gene: 6. Based on the CDR3 plus reference TRBV28 and TRBJ2-1, the full variable domain is DVKVTQSSRYLVKRTGEKVFLECVQDMDHENMFWYRQDPGLGLRLIYFSYDVKMKEKGDIPEGYSVSREKKERFSLILESASTNQTSMYLCASSLLAGEYNEQFFGPGTRLTVL.